This T cell receptor (beta chain) originates from a study of cytomegalovirus exposure and HLA in healthy donors. Study-wide context: T cells numbering about 180 million yielded 100 million to 120 million unique TCR beta sequences in an earlier analysis. HLA-typed donors were the source of 86 million or so unique TCRs held in an early data release. Notes on the study in general: A few CMV-associated chains were confirmed in vitro to be specific for CMV antigens. In a later analysis, a missense DCLRE1C variant was linked to TCR beta V- and J-gene trimming.

13 Jbeta primers and 60 Vbeta primers were used for the PCR. Profiling relied on immunoSEQ multiplex PCR, and the TCRdb table lists in-frame clones only, not all of them. The table has 95,000 to 150,000 clones, over 65% seen once. Worth noting for this clone: Its matching antigen is unknown.

The CDR3 loop spans 15 amino acids. The sequence was obtained from a man aged 50-60 years in good health and CMV-seronegative. The chain recombines TRBV21-1 with TRBJ2-1; the D segment call TRBD2 is taken from the table without a DNA check. TRBV21-1 is listed as a pseudogene. Sequences were obtained from PBMCs. The CDR3 here is CASSKVPGERLKQFF. Here the CDR3 DNA reads TGTGCCAGCAGCAAAGTTCCGGGGGAGAGGTTAAAGCAGTTCTTC.